This T cell receptor (beta chain) is from a study of control samples from healthy donors and cancer patients. Method: immunoSEQ multiplex PCR; TCRdb's copy keeps in-frame clones and lacks some. The sample includes 150,000 to 200,000 clones, roughly 94% of them seen just once. The germline CDR1 and CDR2 sequences are SGHAT and FQNNGV. The V and J ends lost 0 bases and 1 base respectively, with 9 bases between them. There are 15 residues in the CDR3. The origin of this receptor is a woman in her 40s in good health. The specimen sequenced was blood. The V gene is TRBV11-2, the J gene TRBJ2-5; TRBD1 or TRBD2 may be the D gene (5 bases each). In nucleotides, the CDR3 is TGTGCCAGCAGCTTAGATTGGGGGACCCAAGAGACCCAGTACTTC. Translated, it gives CASSLDWGTQETQYF.